This T cell receptor beta chain was obtained from a study of graft-versus-host responses after intestinal transplantation (dated by TCRdb to 2020 to 2023). About the study as a whole: Recipients received multivisceral, liver-intestinal, or isolated intestinal transplants. Every recipient was given anti-thymocyte globulin induction, followed by about 3 years of maintenance tacrolimus and steroids. Graft-versus-host and host-versus-graft alloreactive T cell clones were tracked in the graft, circulation and bone marrow after intestinal transplantation using bulk TCR-beta CDR3 sequencing. Alloreactive clones were identified by sequencing pre-transplant mixed lymphocyte reaction products and comparing these products with unstimulated pre-transplant donor and recipient T cells. The cohort enrolled about two dozen intestinal transplant recipients, one of whom was a retransplant, and a few patients without pretransplant specimens were excluded. A peak of at least 4% donor T cells among recipient peripheral blood mononuclear cells was the definition used for donor T cell macrochimerism. Rather than going through the commercial service, samples from three later patients were sequenced in-house on an Illumina MiSeq and processed with MiXCR.

Receptors were amplified or captured by the immunoSEQ multiplex PCR assay. For most patients, genomic DNA was isolated using the Qiagen DNeasy Blood and Tissue Kit and was shipped frozen to Adaptive Biotechnologies for TCR sequencing. High-throughput TCR-beta CDR3 sequencing of genomic DNA from most patients was performed by Adaptive Biotechnologies. Per the original workflow: TCR sequencing data for 15 to 20 patients were retrieved from Adaptive's ImmunoSEQ software; three other patients were processed with MiXCR and VDJtools. CD4 versus CD8 sorting errors were corrected by removing sequences found in both subsets at a frequency ratio below 5:1. CDR3 nucleotide sequences shared by donor and recipient were removed because the origin of these sequences could not be assigned. To be classed as alloreactive, a clone needed at least 2-fold expansion over unstimulated cells and a minimum CFSE-low frequency of 0.002% (template counts) or 0.001% (read counts). Clones detected in sequenced pre-transplant spleen, lymph node, or MLR CFSE-low populations of the donor or recipient were defined as mappable. The cumulative frequency of alloreactive clones was calculated as a percentage of all sequences, weighted by copy number. TCRdb carries this immuneACCESS record with in-frame sequences only. Its versions omit some clonotypes, under half of them owing to an unresolved V gene in the studies checked, with the rest unexplained. Clone size and the V and J calls come from that table; the DNA yielded D and trimming. The sample table contains 85,000 to 90,000 clones; only one count was recorded for about 91% of them. The leading ten clones occupy less than 0.45% of the sample.

The paper's findings and limits, for the study overall: GvH clones turned up in recipient bone marrow, with some appearing earlier in ileal mucosa or blood, a pattern consistent with an intestinal mucosal origin. Early after transplant, declines in HvG clones were associated with peak levels of circulating GvH clones. Conclusions were limited by the relatively low number and heterogeneity of intestinal transplant patients. Patients with donor T cell macrochimerism had high GvH to HvG T cell clonal ratios in their allografts.

About this clone itself: Its target antigen remains unknown. Per-base quality was not reported, and no clone a single base away is much larger than it.

This specimen's time point label, per the study, means: cells obtained before transplantation from donor or recipient. CD3+CD4+ and CD3+CD8+ populations were FACS-sorted from unstimulated pre-transplant donor and recipient cells taken from spleen or lymph nodes. Counted from cysteine to phenylalanine, this CDR3 has 18 amino acids. The retained sequence is limited to the CDR3, 54 bases, with the frame set at the first base. V loses 4 bases, J loses 2 bases, and the germline ends lie 19 bases apart. In the germline V gene, CDR1 corresponds to SGDLS and CDR2 to YYNGEE. The clonotype comes from a human donor who was the organ donor for an intestinal transplant. The sample here was unstimulated CD4+ T cells sorted from spleen or lymph node cells, taken before transplant. This chain joins TRBV9 to TRBJ2-6; D gene: possibly TRBD2, on 5 matching bases. The CDR3 sequence is CASSPQLGKAAGANVLTF. The nucleotide sequence reads as follows: TGTGCCAGCAGCCCCCAACTAGGAAAGGCAGCTGGGGCCAACGTCCTGACTTTC. Beyond the CDR3, the reference TRBV9 and TRBJ2-6 genes provide the residues; the full variable domain reads: DSGVTQTPKHLITATGQRVTLRCSPRSGDLSVYWYQQSLDQGLQFLIQYYNGEERAKGNILERFSAQQFPDLHSELNLSSLELGDSALYFCASSPQLGKAAGANVLTFGAGSRLTVL.